One sample yielded the 26 T cell receptor beta chains listed below, sequenced in a study of T cells in Graves' hyperthyroidism and ophthalmopathy. What was amplified from RNA transcripts were TCR beta CDR3 regions. An initial round of RT-PCR targeting the TCR CDR3 relied on the HTBI primer set. From the multiplex PCR reads, TCRdb called clonotypes with MiXCR, one entry per CDR3 protein. The sample has 500,000 or so distinct CDR3 sequences, about 16% seen once. The specimen was blood. All receptors come from a woman in her thirties with Graves' ophthalmopathy.

This clonotype was observed a few times. CDR3 in DNA: TGTGCCAGCAGCCTTGACAGCGTAGGACTAGCGGGAGTTCCTGGGGCCAACGTCCTGACTTTC. This translates into CASSLDSVGLAGVPGANVLTF. The genes are TRBV6-1 and TRBJ2-6, with 13 bases matching TRBD2. CDR3 length: 21 residues. Germline CDR1 MNHNS, CDR2 SASEGT. The V and J ends lost 6 bases and 2 bases, in that order; junction bases with no gene match: 16.

Note on this clonotype: Germline and junction disagree at one end, which may indicate a read error. This chain joins TRBV5-4 and TRBJ1-1, with D hard to call. Germline V lookup: CDR1 SGHNT, CDR2 YYREEE (reference sequence). This CDR3 spans 13 amino acids. The CDR3 sequence is CASSGGLNTEALF. The DNA of the CDR3 is TGTGCCAGCAGCGGTGGTTTGAACACTGAAGCTCTCTTT.

This clonotype was counted at least ten times. The rearrangement joins TRBV18 to TRBJ2-7; D not certain. Germline values: CDR1 KGHSH, CDR2 LQKENI. V dropped 4 bases and J dropped 9 bases, with 22 bases sitting between them. This CDR3 contains 15 residues. CDR3 sequence (DNA): TGTGCCAGCTCACTCAAAAGGGATGAAACGGCCGGGCAGTACTTC. It translates to CASSLKRDETAGQYF. The whole variable domain, remainder taken from reference TRBV18 and TRBJ2-7, is NAGVMQNPRHLVRRRGQEARLRCSPMKGHSHVYWYRQLPEEGLKFMVYLQKENIIDESGMPKERFSAEFPKEGPSILRIQQVVRGDSAAYFCASSLKRDETAGQYFGPGTRLTVT.

This clonotype was detected ten times or more. The chain has TRBV3-1 and TRBJ2-2; maybe TRBD2 (5 bases). The CDR3 runs 18 residues. V shed 0 bases and J shed 1 base, with 15 bases lying between them. The germline V gene encodes CDR1 LGHDT and CDR2 YNNKEL (reference sequence). CDR3 sequence (DNA): TGTGCCAGCAGCCAAGAAGCCCCCACAGCGGAGAACACCGGGGAGCTGTTTTTT. The encoded protein is CASSQEAPTAENTGELFF.

The chain employs TRBV20-1 and TRBJ1-1; D might be TRBD1 (6 bases). The CDR3 runs 13 residues. The V and J ends lost 1 base and 12 bases respectively, with 18 bases between them. The germline V gene encodes CDR1 DFQATT and CDR2 SNEGSKA (reference sequence). CDR3 loop: CSARATGWAVSFF. The CDR3 DNA reads TGCAGTGCTAGAGCTACAGGGTGGGCCGTCTCTTTCTTT.

The chain recombines TRBV30 with TRBJ2-1; 9 bases agree with TRBD2. CDR1 GTSNPN and CDR2 SVGIG come from the germline V gene (reference sequence). The CDR3 loop spans 13 amino acids. With 3 bases clipped from V and 7 bases from J, the junction kept 4 bases outside the gene matches. The CDR3 DNA reads as TGTGCCTGGAGGCCTAGCGGGATTAATGAGCAGTTCTTC. It encodes CAWRPSGINEQFF.

This clonotype was recorded many times. The chain is built from TRBV6-2 or TRBV6-3 and TRBJ2-1, with TRBD2 identical over 15 bases. The CDR3 has 17 residues. With V trimmed by 2 bases and J by 8 bases, 7 bases remained unmatched. Germline V gene lookup returns CDR1 MNHEY and CDR2 SVGEGT. The DNA for the CDR3 is TGTGCCAGCAGTTACGGGACTAGCGGGAGGTGGAGGGATGAGCAGTTCTTC. As protein: CASSYGTSGRWRDEQFF.

The V gene is TRBV12-3 or TRBV12-4, the J gene TRBJ1-4; unclear D gene. CDR3 length: 14 residues. Trimming stripped 3 bases from V and 8 bases from J, with 13 bases between. This chain's CDR3 is CASSFGTKREKLFF. The CDR3 bases are TGTGCCAGCAGTTTCGGCACCAAGCGGGAAAAACTGTTTTTT.

In its sample, this clonotype was seen a few times. The CDR3: CSVSGVGAYEQYF. Written as DNA, the CDR3 is TGCAGCGTTTCAGGGGTTGGGGCCTACGAGCAGTACTTC. This sequence joins TRBV29-1 and TRBJ2-7; the D gene is possibly TRBD1 (6 bases). The germline V gene encodes CDR1 SQVTM and CDR2 ANQGSEA. This CDR3 is 13 amino acids long. Trimming shortened V by 5 bases and J by 2 bases, and 13 bases separated the two germline ends.

This clonotype has ten or more counts. This rearrangement joins TRBV12-3 or TRBV12-4 to TRBJ2-1, with D unresolved. Between the trimmed V and J ends, which lost 7 bases and 0 bases, there was a span of 19 bases. This CDR3 region has 17 residues. CDR3 loop: CASIRAPLLSSYNEQFF. Written as DNA, the CDR3 is TGTGCCAGCATCCGGGCCCCCCTTCTTAGCTCCTACAATGAGCAGTTCTTC.

This clonotype was found a few times. The chain links TRBV15 to TRBJ1-5, with 8 positions matching TRBD1. Germline values: CDR1 LNHNV, CDR2 YYDKDF (reference sequence). The V gene end was trimmed by 5 bases and the J gene end by 5 bases; junction bases not matched to a gene: 8. The CDR3 sequence is 15 residues long. CDR3 bases: TGTGCCACCAGCGGCGACAGGGGAATGGATCAGCCCCAGCATTTT. It codes for CATSGDRGMDQPQHF. The variable domain in full, completed from reference TRBV15 and TRBJ1-5, reads DAMVIQNPRYQVTQFGKPVTLSCSQTLNHNVMYWYQQKSSQAPKLLFHYYDKDFNNEADTPDNFQSRRPNTSFCFLDIRSPGLGDTAMYLCATSGDRGMDQPQHFGDGTRLSIL.

The CDR3 sequence: CSALMLGPGANVLTF. In DNA form, the CDR3 reads TGCAGTGCCCTAATGCTAGGACCTGGGGCCAACGTCCTGACTTTC. The chain joins TRBV20-1 to TRBJ2-6; no definite D call. CDR1 is DFQATT and CDR2 is SNEGSKA in the germline V gene (reference sequence). Between the trimmed V and J ends, which lost 6 bases and 2 bases, there was a span of 14 bases. This CDR3 has 15 residues.

This clonotype has more than one count but fewer than ten. This rearrangement joins TRBV14 to TRBJ1-6; D is uncertain. Per the germline V gene, CDR1 is SGHDN and CDR2 is FVKESK. The CDR3 is 13 residues long. Between the trimmed V and J ends, which lost 4 bases and 9 bases, there was a span of 10 bases. CDR3 in amino acids: CASSPRTFSPLHF. In DNA, the CDR3 is TGTGCCAGCAGCCCGAGGACCTTTTCACCCCTCCACTTT. Looking up the rest from reference TRBV14 and TRBJ1-6 gives the full variable domain: EAGVTQFPSHSVIEKGQTVTLRCDPISGHDNLYWYRRVMGKEIKFLLHFVKESKQDESGMPNNRFLAERTGGTYSTLKVQPAELEDSGVYFCASSPRTFSPLHFGNGTRLTVT.

This sequence joins TRBV5-1 and TRBJ2-5, with 7 bases fitting TRBD1. Germline values: CDR1 SGHRS, CDR2 YFSETQ. The CDR3 loop spans 15 amino acids. V was clipped by 3 bases and J by 4 bases; unmatched bases: 9. CDR3 DNA sequence: TGCGCCAGCAGCTCTACAGGGGAAGGAGGAGAGACCCAGTACTTC. It yields the protein CASSSTGEGGETQYF. The whole variable domain, filled in from reference TRBV5-1 and TRBJ2-5, reads KAGVTQTPRYLIKTRGQQVTLSCSPISGHRSVSWYQQTPGQGLQFLFEYFSETQRNKGNFPGRFSGRQFSNSRSEMNVSTLELGDSALYLCASSSTGEGGETQYFGPGTRLLVL.

Details on this clonotype: This may come from a read error, since a much larger clone is one base off. The rearrangement links TRBV5-6 to TRBJ1-1; the D is unclear. CDR3 length equals 14 residues. Per germline, CDR1 SGHDT and CDR2 YYEEEE. V was trimmed by 4 bases and J by 3 bases, leaving 13 bases between them. Here the CDR3 reads CASSDPSGDTEAFF. In nucleotides, the CDR3 is TGTGCCAGCAGCGATCCCAGCGGGGACACTGAAGCTTTCTTT.

This clonotype was seen repeatedly, ten times or more. The chain combines TRBV2 with TRBJ2-5; D is tentatively TRBD1 or TRBD2 (5 bases each). This CDR3 contains 13 residues. Germline-derived CDR1 and CDR2 are SNHLY and FYNNEI. The V gene lost 7 bases and the J gene lost 4 bases, with 13 bases spanning the gap. Here the CDR3 reads CASNRQGRETQYF. CDR3 nucleotide sequence: TGTGCCAGCAACCGGCAGGGACGAGAGACCCAGTACTTC.

In this sample, this clonotype turned up many times. This sequence joins TRBV6-1 and TRBJ2-2; D gene uncertain. This CDR3 spans 13 amino acids. V was cut by 5 bases and J by 6 bases, with 10 bases left in between. Germline V gene sequence: CDR1 MNHNS, CDR2 SASEGT. CDR3 bases: TGTGCCAGCAGTTCCCCTCCCGCCGGGGAGCTGTTTTTT. Protein sequence: CASSSPPAGELFF.

This clonotype occurred many times. The J gene is TRBJ1-2, the V gene TRBV20-1, with 8 positions matching TRBD1. CDR1 DFQATT and CDR2 SNEGSKA come from the germline V gene (reference sequence). The CDR3 is 15 residues long. The J segment lost 3 bases and the V segment lost 0 bases, leaving 6 bases of the junction unmatched. The CDR3 region is CSARDQGTGYYGYTF. CDR3 in DNA: TGCAGTGCTAGAGATCAAGGGACAGGCTACTATGGCTACACCTTC.

This clonotype was seen a few times. The rearrangement uses TRBV28 and TRBJ1-5; TRBD1 might be the D (5 bases). Trimming removed 5 bases at V and 4 bases at J, with 12 bases between. This CDR3 comprises 14 residues. Germline loops: CDR1 MDHEN, CDR2 SYDVKM. CDR3 bases: TGTGCCAGCAGTCCCCAGGGAGGGAATCAGCCCCAGCATTTT. Translated, it gives CASSPQGGNQPQHF.

At least ten counts were recorded for this clonotype. The chain joins TRBV20-1 to TRBJ2-7; 7 bases agree with TRBD1. Trimming took 5 bases from V and 4 from J; bases not matched to a gene: 8. The CDR3 contains 13 residues. The V gene's germline CDR1 is DFQATT and CDR2 SNEGSKA (reference sequence). In DNA, the CDR3 is TGCAGTGCTCACCCCCGGGACAGTTACGAGCAGTACTTC. Amino acid sequence: CSAHPRDSYEQYF.

This clonotype occurred many times. This rearrangement joins TRBV14 to TRBJ1-1; unclear D gene. This CDR3 is 14 amino acids long. Germline-derived CDR1 and CDR2 are SGHDN and FVKESK. The germline V and J ends were trimmed by 0 bases and 5 bases, with 10 bases remaining between them. The CDR3 region has the DNA TGTGCCAGCAGCCAAGAAGCCAGAGGTACTGAAGCTTTCTTT. This translates into CASSQEARGTEAFF.

This clonotype has ten or more counts. V is TRBV20-1 and J is TRBJ2-5; 13 bases are shared with TRBD2. The CDR3 runs to 15 residues. Trimming at V came to 5 bases and at J to 5 bases, leaving 8 bases not matched to a gene. From germline, CDR1 is DFQATT and CDR2 SNEGSKA (reference sequence). Here the CDR3 reads CSAPTSGRALETQYF. CDR3 bases: TGCAGTGCTCCTACTAGCGGGAGGGCCCTGGAGACCCAGTACTTC.

V is TRBV20-1 and J is TRBJ1-2; a possible D gene is TRBD1 (5 bases). Germline V gives CDR1 DFQATT, CDR2 SNEGSKA (reference sequence). The germline V and J ends were trimmed by 0 bases and 8 bases, with 13 bases remaining between them. This CDR3 region has 13 residues. The CDR3 DNA is TGCAGTGCTAGAGATGGGGGGATGGGCGGCTACACCTTC. It translates to CSARDGGMGGYTF.

This sequence joins TRBV27 and TRBJ2-3, with TRBD2 matching 13 bases. V shed 4 bases and J 1 base; nucleotides not matched to a gene: 5. CDR3 length equals 17 residues. The germline V gene has CDR1 MNHEY and CDR2 SMNVEV (reference sequence). CDR3: CASSSKLAGGGTDTQYF. The CDR3 region has the DNA TGTGCCAGCAGTTCCAAACTAGCGGGAGGGGGCACAGATACGCAGTATTTT.

The gene calls are TRBV4-1 and TRBJ1-6, with D maybe TRBD1 (5 bases). The germline V and J ends were trimmed by 1 base and 8 bases, with 24 bases remaining between them. Germline V gene lookup returns CDR1 MGHRA and CDR2 YSYEKL. CDR3 length: 19 amino acids. The CDR3 DNA reads TGCGCCAGCAGCCAAGTATCAGGGTCTGCTTTTTCTAGGGATTCACCCCTCCACTTT. It specifies CASSQVSGSAFSRDSPLHF.

This clonotype was seen repeatedly, ten times or more. The rearrangement uses TRBV5-4 and TRBJ1-1, with D possibly matching TRBD1 (5 bases). Germline V gene sequence: CDR1 SGHNT, CDR2 YYREEE (reference sequence). The CDR3 has 16 residues. V dropped 4 bases and J dropped 0 bases, with 16 bases sitting between them. The CDR3 reads CASSTPVGGMNTEAFF. The CDR3 region has the DNA TGTGCCAGCAGCACCCCCGTGGGGGGAATGAACACTGAAGCTTTCTTT. The entire variable domain, with the rest obtained from reference TRBV5-4 and TRBJ1-1, is as follows: ETGVTQSPTHLIKTRGQQVTLRCSSQSGHNTVSWYQQALGQGPQFIFQYYREEENGRGNFPPRFSGLQFPNYSSELNVNALELDDSALYLCASSTPVGGMNTEAFFGQGTRLTVV.